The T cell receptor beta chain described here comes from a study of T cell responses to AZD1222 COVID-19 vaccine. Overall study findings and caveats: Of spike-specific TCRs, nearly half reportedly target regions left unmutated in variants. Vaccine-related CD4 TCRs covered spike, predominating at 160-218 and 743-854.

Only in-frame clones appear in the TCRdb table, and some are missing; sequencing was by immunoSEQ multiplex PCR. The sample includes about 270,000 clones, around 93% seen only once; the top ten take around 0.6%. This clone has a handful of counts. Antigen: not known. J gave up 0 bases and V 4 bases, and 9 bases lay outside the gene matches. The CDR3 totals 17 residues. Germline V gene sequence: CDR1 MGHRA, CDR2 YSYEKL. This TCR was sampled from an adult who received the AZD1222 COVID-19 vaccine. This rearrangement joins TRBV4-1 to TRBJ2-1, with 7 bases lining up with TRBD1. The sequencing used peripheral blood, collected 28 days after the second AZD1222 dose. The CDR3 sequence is CASSRGQAISSYNEQFF. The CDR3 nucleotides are TGCGCCAGCAGCCGAGGACAGGCCATTAGCTCCTACAATGAGCAGTTCTTC.